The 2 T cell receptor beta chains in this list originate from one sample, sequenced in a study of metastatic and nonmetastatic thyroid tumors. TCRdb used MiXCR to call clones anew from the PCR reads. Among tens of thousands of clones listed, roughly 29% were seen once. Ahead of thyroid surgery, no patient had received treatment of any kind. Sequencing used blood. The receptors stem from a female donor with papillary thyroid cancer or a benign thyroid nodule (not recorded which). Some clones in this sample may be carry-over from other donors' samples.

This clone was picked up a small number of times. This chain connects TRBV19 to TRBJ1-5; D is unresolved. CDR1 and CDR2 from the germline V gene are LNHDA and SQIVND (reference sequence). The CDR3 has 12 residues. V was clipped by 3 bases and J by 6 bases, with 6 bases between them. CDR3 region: CASSIYRQPQHF. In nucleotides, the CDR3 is TGTGCCAGTAGTATTTATCGTCAGCCCCAGCATTTT. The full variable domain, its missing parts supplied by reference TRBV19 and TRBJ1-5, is DGGITQSPKYLFRKEGQNVTLSCEQNLNHDAMYWYRQDPGQGLRLIYYSQIVNDFQKGDIAEGYSVSREKKESFPLTVTSAQKNPTAFYLCASSIYRQPQHFGDGTRLSIL.

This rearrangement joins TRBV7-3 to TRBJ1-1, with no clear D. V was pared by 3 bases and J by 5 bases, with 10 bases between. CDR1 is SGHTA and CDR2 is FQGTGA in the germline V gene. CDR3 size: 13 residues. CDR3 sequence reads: CASSLAFGTEAFF. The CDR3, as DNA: TGTGCCAGCAGCTTGGCGTTCGGAACTGAAGCTTTCTTT.